The clone carrying this TCR beta chain was recorded a few times. Trimming removed 7 bases from V and 3 bases from J, with 15 bases in between. This CDR3 region has 14 residues. Germline values: CDR1 MNHEY, CDR2 SMNVEV (reference sequence). This specimen belongs to a study of blood T cell repertoires in COVID-19. Study information: Acute-phase and convalescent COVID-19 samples originated in the United States, Italy and Spain. The cDNA or gDNA used as material had been derived from T cells, B-cell-depleted T cells, or PBMCs.

Original methodology: Reference gene primer amplification gave estimated nucleated cell counts. Profiled with immunoSEQ multiplex PCR; TCRdb holds only in-frame clones, not every one. For V, J and clone size, that table is used; D and trimming come from the DNA. The data contain approximately 210,000 clones, approximately 91% of them singletons. This rearrangement joins TRBV27 to TRBJ1-1; D may be TRBD1 (5 bases). Sequenced sample: peripheral blood. The TCR sequence derives from a woman aged 40 to 50 with acute or convalescent COVID-19. The CDR3 nucleotides are TGTGCCAGCATCCGGTGGGGGGTTGACACTGAAGCTTTCTTT. This encodes CASIRWGVDTEAFF.